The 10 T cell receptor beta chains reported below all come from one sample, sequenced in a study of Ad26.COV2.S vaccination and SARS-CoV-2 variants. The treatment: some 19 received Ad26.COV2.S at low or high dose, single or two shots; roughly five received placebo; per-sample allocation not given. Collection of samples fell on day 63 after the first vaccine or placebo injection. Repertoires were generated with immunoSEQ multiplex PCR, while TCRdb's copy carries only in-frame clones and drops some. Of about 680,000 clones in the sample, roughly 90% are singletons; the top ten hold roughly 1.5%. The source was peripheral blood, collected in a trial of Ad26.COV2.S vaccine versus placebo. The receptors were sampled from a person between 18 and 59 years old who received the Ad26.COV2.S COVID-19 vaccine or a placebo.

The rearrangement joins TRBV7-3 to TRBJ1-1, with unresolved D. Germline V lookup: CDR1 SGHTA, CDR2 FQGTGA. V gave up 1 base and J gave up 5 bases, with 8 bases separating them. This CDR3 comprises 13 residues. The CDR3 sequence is CASSLSLETEAFF. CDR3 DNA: TGTGCCAGCAGCTTAAGTCTAGAAACTGAAGCTTTCTTT.

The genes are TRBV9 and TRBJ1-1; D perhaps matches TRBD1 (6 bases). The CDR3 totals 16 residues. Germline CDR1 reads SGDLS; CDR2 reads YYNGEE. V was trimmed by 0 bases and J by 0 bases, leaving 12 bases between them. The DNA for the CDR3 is TGTGCCAGCAGCGTAGGAGGGGGGACTATGAACACTGAAGCTTTCTTT. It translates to CASSVGGGTMNTEAFF.

The CDR3: CASSPTWGYGYTF. The CDR3 DNA reads as TGTGCCAGCAGCCCCACATGGGGTTATGGCTACACCTTC. J is TRBJ1-2 and V is TRBV28; D unresolved. Germline CDR1 and CDR2: MDHEN and SYDVKM. CDR3 length: 13 residues. With 6 bases removed from V and 5 bases from J, the gap between germline ends came to 13 bases.

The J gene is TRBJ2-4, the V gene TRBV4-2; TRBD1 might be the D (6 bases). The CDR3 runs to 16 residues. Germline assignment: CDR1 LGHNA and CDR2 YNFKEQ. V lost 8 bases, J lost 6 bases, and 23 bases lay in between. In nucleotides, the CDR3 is TGTGCCAGCCGTCAGGGGATCGGGGCTATCAGAAACATTCAGTACTTC. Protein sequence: CASRQGIGAIRNIQYF.

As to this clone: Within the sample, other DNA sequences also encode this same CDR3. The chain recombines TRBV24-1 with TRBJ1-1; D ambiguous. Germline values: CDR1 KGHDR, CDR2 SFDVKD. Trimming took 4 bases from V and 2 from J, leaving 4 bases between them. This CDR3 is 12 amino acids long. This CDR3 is CATSDPNTEAFF. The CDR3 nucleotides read TGTGCCACCAGTGACCCCAACACTGAAGCTTTCTTT.

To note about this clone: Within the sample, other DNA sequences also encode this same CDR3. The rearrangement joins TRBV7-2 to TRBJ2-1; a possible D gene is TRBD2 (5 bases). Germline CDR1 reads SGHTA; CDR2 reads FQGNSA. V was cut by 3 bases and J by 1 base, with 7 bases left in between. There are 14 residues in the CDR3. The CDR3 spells CASSLDLSYNEQFF. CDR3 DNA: TGTGCCAGCAGCTTGGACTTGTCCTACAATGAGCAGTTCTTC.

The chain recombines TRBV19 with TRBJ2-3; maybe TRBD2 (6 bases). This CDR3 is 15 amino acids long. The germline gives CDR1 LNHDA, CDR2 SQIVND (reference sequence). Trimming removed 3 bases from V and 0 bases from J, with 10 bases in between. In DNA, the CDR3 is TGTGCCAGTAGTATGGAAGGGACTAGCACAGATACGCAGTATTTT. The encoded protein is CASSMEGTSTDTQYF. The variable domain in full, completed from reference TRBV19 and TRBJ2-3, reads DGGITQSPKYLFRKEGQNVTLSCEQNLNHDAMYWYRQDPGQGLRLIYYSQIVNDFQKGDIAEGYSVSREKKESFPLTVTSAQKNPTAFYLCASSMEGTSTDTQYFGPGTRLTVL.

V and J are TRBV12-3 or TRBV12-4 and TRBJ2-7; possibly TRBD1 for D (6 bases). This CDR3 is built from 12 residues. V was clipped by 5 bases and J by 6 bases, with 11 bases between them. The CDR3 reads CASSDTGSEQYF. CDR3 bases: TGTGCCAGCAGTGACACAGGGAGCGAGCAGTACTTC.

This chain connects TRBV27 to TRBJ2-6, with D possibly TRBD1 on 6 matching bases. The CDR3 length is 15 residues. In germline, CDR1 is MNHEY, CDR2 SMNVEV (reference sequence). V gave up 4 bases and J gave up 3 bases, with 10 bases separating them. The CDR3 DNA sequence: TGTGCCAGCAGTTCACAGGGTCTTGGGGCCAACGTCCTGACTTTC. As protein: CASSSQGLGANVLTF.

CDR3 loop: CATCRGQDYNEQFF. DNA for the CDR3: TGTGCCACCTGCCGGGGACAGGACTACAATGAGCAGTTCTTC. The chain uses TRBV27 and TRBJ2-1; 8 nucleotides line up with TRBD1. The CDR3 has 14 residues. Trimming cost V 10 bases and J 3 bases; bases outside gene matches: 8. CDR1 is MNHEY and CDR2 is SMNVEV in the germline V gene (reference sequence).